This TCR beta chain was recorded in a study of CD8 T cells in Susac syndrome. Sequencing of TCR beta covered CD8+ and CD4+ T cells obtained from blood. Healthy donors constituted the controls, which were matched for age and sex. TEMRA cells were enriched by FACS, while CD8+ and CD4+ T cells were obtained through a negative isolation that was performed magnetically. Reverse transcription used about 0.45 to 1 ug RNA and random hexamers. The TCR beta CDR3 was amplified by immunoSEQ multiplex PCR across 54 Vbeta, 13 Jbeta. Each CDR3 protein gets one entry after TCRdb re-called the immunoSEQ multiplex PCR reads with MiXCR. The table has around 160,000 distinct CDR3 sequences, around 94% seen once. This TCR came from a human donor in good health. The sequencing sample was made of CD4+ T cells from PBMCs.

CDR3: CASSRGQVPYEQYF. CDR3 DNA: TGTGCCAGCAGCCGGGGACAGGTCCCCTACGAGCAGTACTTC. The gene calls are TRBV6-2 or TRBV6-3 and TRBJ2-7; 8 positions agree with TRBD1. V shed 6 bases and J 2 bases; nucleotides not matched to a gene: 6. The length of the CDR3 is 14 residues. Germline V gives CDR1 MNHEY, CDR2 SVGEGT.